This is a list of T cell receptor beta chains from one sample in a study of cytomegalovirus exposure and HLA in healthy donors. Profiled with immunoSEQ multiplex PCR; TCRdb holds only in-frame clones, not every one. The sample records 220,000 or so clones, approximately 88% being singletons. The sequenced material came from PBMCs. The receptors originated from a woman aged 30 to 39 in good health and CMV-seropositive. Each CDR3 is given without its conserved first and last residue.

CDR3aa: ASRRSGGSTDTQY; v_gene: TRBV6-5; j_gene: TRBJ2-3
CDR3aa: AWSRALTEAF; v_gene: TRBV30; j_gene: TRBJ1-1
CDR3aa: SAPTGNGYT; v_gene: TRBV29-1; j_gene: TRBJ1-2
CDR3aa: ASSSRDHEQY; v_gene: TRBV28; j_gene: TRBJ2-7
CDR3aa: ASRMTGSGNQPQH; v_gene: TRBV6-5; j_gene: TRBJ1-5
CDR3aa: ASSFDPGVQETQY; v_gene: TRBV7-6; j_gene: TRBJ2-5
CDR3aa: ASSLTGAGLYEQY; v_gene: TRBV11-2; j_gene: TRBJ2-7
CDR3aa: ASSSGTVNTEAF; v_gene: TRBV7-3; j_gene: TRBJ1-1
CDR3aa: SAASSYAGELF; v_gene: TRBV29-1; j_gene: TRBJ2-2
CDR3aa: ASSDRPLQPQH; v_gene: TRBV2; j_gene: TRBJ1-5
CDR3aa: ASIAQSGGYGYT; v_gene: TRBV2; j_gene: TRBJ1-2
CDR3aa: ASSSAGELF; v_gene: TRBV6-5; j_gene: TRBJ2-2
CDR3aa: AWSSVETGSYGYT; v_gene: TRBV30; j_gene: TRBJ1-2
CDR3aa: ASSSDFSINEQF; v_gene: TRBV7-9; j_gene: TRBJ2-1
CDR3aa: SVGGPNHEQY; v_gene: TRBV29-1; j_gene: TRBJ2-7
CDR3aa: ASSRGLAANYNEQF; v_gene: TRBV9; j_gene: TRBJ2-1
CDR3aa: ASSPALTEAF; v_gene: TRBV7-9; j_gene: TRBJ1-1
CDR3aa: ASSQVRGGYGYT; v_gene: TRBV4-3; j_gene: TRBJ1-2
CDR3aa: ASSGRGVGYGYT; v_gene: TRBV6-1; j_gene: TRBJ1-2
CDR3aa: ASSQAAGGRNTIY; v_gene: TRBV4-1; j_gene: TRBJ1-3
CDR3aa: ASSYSDSYEQY; v_gene: TRBV6-5; j_gene: TRBJ2-7
CDR3aa: ASSLGQDYGYT; v_gene: TRBV14; j_gene: TRBJ1-2
CDR3aa: ASSGAGGADTQY; v_gene: TRBV27; j_gene: TRBJ2-3
CDR3aa: ASSVAGGGYT; v_gene: TRBV9; j_gene: TRBJ1-2
CDR3aa: ASRPTGSAKNIQY; v_gene: TRBV27; j_gene: TRBJ2-4
CDR3aa: ASGGIYNEQF; v_gene: TRBV9; j_gene: TRBJ2-1
CDR3aa: SPPPVSLNTIY; v_gene: TRBV29-1; j_gene: TRBJ1-3
CDR3aa: ASSAREGGIYNEQF; v_gene: TRBV9; j_gene: TRBJ2-1
CDR3aa: ASSPPGQGLYEQY; v_gene: TRBV5-6; j_gene: TRBJ2-7
CDR3aa: ASSLGVSLEAF; v_gene: TRBV5-1; j_gene: TRBJ1-1
CDR3aa: ASSRDSAGVEKLF; v_gene: TRBV5-1; j_gene: TRBJ1-4
CDR3aa: ASSIAVNQPQH; v_gene: TRBV19; j_gene: TRBJ1-5